The 23 T cell receptor beta chains in this list originate from one sample, sequenced in a study of CD8 T cells in Susac syndrome. Random hexamers primed reverse transcription of roughly 0.5 to 1 ug RNA. TCRdb itself ran the immunoSEQ multiplex PCR reads through MiXCR, one entry per CDR3 protein. The table lists about 300,000 distinct CDR3 sequences, approximately 85% of them singletons. The source material was CD8+ T cells from PBMCs. The receptors here all came from a human donor with multiple sclerosis.

This chain uses TRBV27 with TRBJ1-2, with a weak D call TRBD1 (6 bases). The CDR3 loop spans 15 amino acids. Germline assignment: CDR1 MNHEY and CDR2 SMNVEV (reference sequence). V lost 5 bases to trimming and J lost 7 bases, with 20 bases between them. DNA for the CDR3: TGTGCCAGCAGTGCCGAAGGACAGTTCGGCTCTGGCTACACCTTC. Its protein is CASSAEGQFGSGYTF.

The chain combines TRBV6-5 with TRBJ2-2, with TRBD2 identical over 8 bases. This CDR3 spans 15 amino acids. Per the germline V gene, CDR1 is MNHEY and CDR2 is SVGAGI. V shed 7 bases and J 0 bases; nucleotides not matched to a gene: 4. This chain's CDR3 is CASTLLAANTGELFF. DNA for the CDR3: TGTGCCAGCACCTTACTAGCGGCGAACACCGGGGAGCTGTTTTTT.

This clonotype occurred a few times. The CDR3 DNA reads as TGCGCCAGCAGCTTGGAGACTAGCAGCTCCTACGAGCAGTACTTC. Its translation: CASSLETSSSYEQYF. This chain joins TRBV5-1 and TRBJ2-7; 7 bases map to TRBD2. Unmatched junction bases numbered 3, after V lost 0 bases and J lost 0 bases. From germline, CDR1 is SGHRS and CDR2 YFSETQ. This CDR3 has 15 amino acids.

This CDR3 reads CAWSAGYGAGEQYF. The CDR3 DNA reads as TGTGCCTGGAGTGCCGGGTATGGAGCCGGCGAGCAGTACTTC. The rearrangement uses TRBV30 and TRBJ2-7; D is ambiguous. Per the germline V gene, CDR1 is GTSNPN and CDR2 is SVGIG (reference sequence). V lost 1 base to trimming and J lost 6 bases, with 16 bases between them. The CDR3 loop spans 14 amino acids.

The J gene is TRBJ1-2, the V gene TRBV20-1; D not certain. The CDR3 is made up of 18 amino acids. Deletions cut 0 bases from V and 5 bases from J, with 25 bases between. Germline CDR1 is DFQATT and CDR2 is SNEGSKA (reference sequence). Here the CDR3 DNA reads TGCAGTGCTAGAGAGTTTCTTTTTTTTCTGGTTAAGGGATATGGCTACACCTTC. Its protein is CSAREFLFFLVKGYGYTF.

The chain is built from TRBV28 and TRBJ1-1; D unclear. The CDR3 is 15 residues long. V lost 6 bases to trimming and J lost 1 base, with 15 bases between them. The germline CDR1 and CDR2 sequences are MDHEN and SYDVKM. CDR3 nucleotides: TGTGCCAGCAGCACACTTATTTTTCAGAACACTGAAGCTTTCTTT. Residues: CASSTLIFQNTEAFF. Complete variable domain (other parts from reference TRBV28 and TRBJ1-1): DVKVTQSSRYLVKRTGEKVFLECVQDMDHENMFWYRQDPGLGLRLIYFSYDVKMKEKGDIPEGYSVSREKKERFSLILESASTNQTSMYLCASSTLIFQNTEAFFGQGTRLTVV.

The rearrangement uses TRBV4-3 and TRBJ2-4; D gene unclear. The CDR3 consists of 15 residues. CDR1 and CDR2 (germline): LGHNA, YSLEER. Deletions cut 0 bases from V and 7 bases from J, with 13 bases between. CDR3 sequence: CASSQDREWRNIQYF. CDR3 coding DNA: TGCGCCAGCAGCCAAGATCGTGAGTGGCGGAACATTCAGTACTTC.

This rearrangement joins TRBV20-1 to TRBJ2-7, with D perhaps TRBD2 (5 bases). The germline V gene has CDR1 DFQATT and CDR2 SNEGSKA (reference sequence). There are 14 residues in the CDR3. V was cut by 1 base and J by 3 bases, with 13 bases left in between. CDR3 sequence reads: CSARVASRSYEQYF. The DNA of the CDR3 is TGCAGTGCTAGAGTGGCTAGCCGCAGCTACGAGCAGTACTTC.

This clonotype is a singleton in its sample. The chain has TRBV28 and TRBJ2-1; a possible D gene is TRBD2 (6 bases). In germline, CDR1 is MDHEN, CDR2 SYDVKM. The CDR3 is made up of 17 amino acids. V lost 2 bases to trimming and J lost 2 bases, with 16 bases between them. CDR3 loop: CASSLVIAGRAYNEQFF. The CDR3 nucleotides are TGTGCCAGCAGTTTAGTCATCGCGGGACGGGCCTACAATGAGCAGTTCTTC.

The V call is TRBV19, the J call TRBJ2-3, with D perhaps TRBD2 (6 bases). Between the trimmed V and J ends, which lost 7 bases and 0 bases, there was a span of 14 bases. Germline CDR1 reads LNHDA; CDR2 reads SQIVND (reference sequence). The CDR3 is 15 amino acids. CDR3 loop: CASTPGSGSTDTQYF. As DNA, the CDR3 is TGTGCCAGTACCCCTGGGAGCGGGAGCACAGATACGCAGTATTTT.

The rearrangement links TRBV27 to TRBJ2-1; D possibly corresponds to TRBD2 (6 bases). The CDR3 extends over 15 amino acids. Trimming took off 6 bases at V and 7 bases at J, with 19 bases between the two ends. CDR1 and CDR2 (germline): MNHEY, SMNVEV (reference sequence). For the CDR3, the DNA is TGTGCCAGCAGCCCGCGGGGCCCCGCGACTAATGAGCAGTTCTTC. It translates to CASSPRGPATNEQFF.

The rearrangement joins TRBV11-2 to TRBJ2-3; D is unresolved. The CDR3 consists of 12 residues. The germline V gene encodes CDR1 SGHAT and CDR2 FQNNGV. Trimming removed 6 bases from V and 2 bases from J, with 6 bases in between. The CDR3 DNA follows: TGTGCCAGCAGGCACGACACAGATACGCAGTATTTT. As protein: CASRHDTDTQYF. Using reference TRBV11-2 and TRBJ2-3 for the parts outside the CDR3, the full variable domain is EAGVAQSPRYKIIEKRQSVAFWCNPISGHATLYWYQQILGQGPKLLIQFQNNGVVDDSQLPKDRFSAERLKGVDSTLKIQPAKLEDSAVYLCASRHDTDTQYFGPGTRLTVL.

This clonotype occurred a few times. The chain has TRBV19 and TRBJ2-1; D is unclear. Trimming pared 6 bases from V and 5 bases from J, leaving 8 bases between. The CDR3 runs to 12 residues. CDR1 is LNHDA, CDR2 SQIVND, per germline (reference sequence). The CDR3: CASSLRNNEQFF. CDR3 coding DNA: TGTGCCAGTAGCCTACGAAACAATGAGCAGTTCTTC.

The chain has TRBV6-5 and TRBJ2-7; no firm D call. V was trimmed by 5 bases and J by 0 bases, leaving 11 bases between them. Germline V gene data show CDR1 as MNHEY and CDR2 as SVGAGI. The CDR3 contains 14 residues. In nucleotides, the CDR3 is TGTGCCAGCAGTCTCGAAGTAAACTCCTACGAGCAGTACTTC. Translation: CASSLEVNSYEQYF.

A single count supports this clonotype. The V and J genes are TRBV5-1 and TRBJ1-1; TRBD1 matches at 7 bases. The CDR3 is 13 residues long. The V gene's germline CDR1 is SGHRS and CDR2 YFSETQ. V was clipped by 4 bases and J by 3 bases; unmatched bases: 3. CDR3 amino acids: CASSPDRDTEAFF. CDR3 nucleotides: TGCGCCAGCAGCCCTGACAGGGACACTGAAGCTTTCTTT.

V and J are TRBV2 and TRBJ2-1, with D possibly being TRBD1 (6 bases). Deletions cut 6 bases from V and 0 bases from J, with 12 bases between. The CDR3 is 15 amino acids. Germline-derived CDR1 and CDR2 are SNHLY and FYNNEI. CDR3 in DNA: TGTGCCAGCAGGAGACAGGAGAGCTCCTACAATGAGCAGTTCTTC. Translated, it gives CASRRQESSYNEQFF.

The CDR3 reads CASSSRTSSYNEQFF. The CDR3 DNA follows: TGTGCCAGCAGTTCCAGGACTAGCTCCTACAATGAGCAGTTCTTC. The chain recombines TRBV27 with TRBJ2-1, with 7 positions matching TRBD2. J gave up 0 bases and V 4 bases, and 3 bases lay outside the gene matches. The CDR3 totals 15 residues. Germline lookup yields CDR1 MNHEY and CDR2 SMNVEV (reference sequence).

The rearrangement links TRBV3-1 to TRBJ2-1; 7 positions match TRBD2. With 2 bases clipped from V and 1 base from J, the junction kept 2 bases outside the gene matches. Per germline, CDR1 LGHDT and CDR2 YNNKEL (reference sequence). The CDR3 loop spans 15 amino acids. CDR3 in amino acids: CASSQPSGSYNEQFF. DNA for the CDR3: TGTGCCAGCAGCCAACCTAGCGGATCCTACAATGAGCAGTTCTTC.

The chain recombines TRBV12-3 or TRBV12-4 with TRBJ2-2, with 8 bases lining up with TRBD1. V lost 9 bases to trimming and J lost 7 bases; unmatched junction nucleotides: 10. The CDR3 loop spans 14 amino acids. DNA of the CDR3: TGTGCCAGTAGACAGGGGCCCCTAGGCGGGGAGCTGTTTTTT. Its protein product is CASRQGPLGGELFF.

The V and J genes are TRBV28 and TRBJ2-3; TRBD2 matches 10 bases. Unmatched junction bases numbered 15, after V lost 4 bases and J lost 2 bases. This CDR3 spans 19 amino acids. Germline V gene sequence: CDR1 MDHEN, CDR2 SYDVKM. CDR3 residues: CASSWRDRTSGHPTDTQYF. In nucleotides, the CDR3 is TGTGCCAGCAGTTGGCGGGACAGGACTAGCGGACATCCCACAGATACGCAGTATTTT.

V gene TRBV27 combines with J gene TRBJ2-7; D assignment may be TRBD1 or TRBD2 (5 bases each). V gave up 3 bases and J gave up 0 bases, with 9 bases separating them. Germline V gene lookup returns CDR1 MNHEY and CDR2 SMNVEV (reference sequence). CDR3 length: 14 residues. The CDR3 sequence is CASSFGASSYEQYF. CDR3 DNA sequence: TGTGCCAGCAGTTTCGGGGCTAGCTCCTACGAGCAGTACTTC.

The chain recombines TRBV20-1 with TRBJ2-2, with 7 bases lining up with TRBD2. Trimming took 3 bases from V and 3 from J; bases not matched to a gene: 19. CDR1 is DFQATT, CDR2 SNEGSKA, per germline (reference sequence). This CDR3 has 19 amino acids. The CDR3, as DNA: TGCAGTGCTAGTCCTAGGGGCCTTTTTCGCGGGGGATACACCGGGGAGCTGTTTTTT. As protein: CSASPRGLFRGGYTGELFF.

The CDR3 protein is CASSPRPGNNEQFF. CDR3 DNA: TGTGCCAGCAGCCCCCGCCCCGGAAACAATGAGCAGTTCTTC. The chain links TRBV11-3 to TRBJ2-1; D is unresolved. V lost 5 bases and J lost 5, with 13 bases in between. Germline-derived CDR1 and CDR2 are SGHNT and YENEEA. CDR3 length: 14 residues.